The 14 T cell receptor beta chains given below trace back to one sample, sequenced in a study of OX40 agonist ivuxolimab in advanced cancers. The assay was immunoSEQ multiplex PCR, and TCRdb's table has in-frame clones only and misses some. Among roughly 60,000 clones listed, around 86% were seen once. The sequencing used CD4+ or CD8+ T cells sorted from blood, collected in a trial of the OX40 agonist ivuxolimab. These receptors came from an adult with an advanced solid tumor such as melanoma, head and neck, liver or kidney cancer.

This clone was detected a few times. This chain uses TRBV6-5 with TRBJ1-5; a weak D match, TRBD1 (5 bases). The germline CDR1 and CDR2 sequences are MNHEY and SVGAGI. V was shortened by 6 bases and J by 3 bases, with 12 bases between the two germline ends. This CDR3 comprises 14 residues. CDR3 amino acids: CASSLTGANQPQHF. CDR3 nucleotide sequence: TGTGCCAGCAGCCTTACAGGCGCCAATCAGCCCCAGCATTTT.

The V call is TRBV10-2, the J call TRBJ2-5, with 7 bases fitting TRBD2. V shed 6 bases and J 5 bases; nucleotides not matched to a gene: 6. Germline CDR1 WSHSY, CDR2 SAAADI. The CDR3 sequence is 13 residues long. The CDR3 coding sequence is TGCGCCAGCAGCGGACTAGAATCGGAGACCCAGTACTTC. It translates to CASSGLESETQYF.

The CDR3: CASSRLILRLAKNIQYF. The CDR3, as DNA: TGTGCCAGCAGCCGCTTAATACTCCGACTAGCCAAAAACATTCAGTACTTC. The chain carries TRBV7-6 and TRBJ2-4; D call uncertain. The CDR3 covers 17 residues. Germline V CDR1 and CDR2: SGHVS, FNYEAQ. The germline V and J ends were trimmed by 5 bases and 0 bases, with 17 bases remaining between them.

The J gene is TRBJ1-6, the V gene TRBV7-9; 8 bases are shared with TRBD1. The CDR3 is 13 residues long. From germline, CDR1 is SEHNR and CDR2 FQNEAQ (reference sequence). The V segment lost 8 bases and the J segment 11 bases; nucleotides outside the gene matches: 8. CDR3 DNA sequence: TGTGCCAGCGGTCTAACAGGGGGTGCACCCCTCCACTTT. This codes for CASGLTGGAPLHF.

This chain uses TRBV15 with TRBJ1-1, with TRBD1 as a possible D gene (6 bases). Germline lookup yields CDR1 LNHNV and CDR2 YYDKDF (reference sequence). The CDR3 spans 15 residues. With 2 bases removed from V and 5 bases from J, the gap between germline ends came to 15 bases. CDR3 sequence: CATSRPGVSWTEAFF. As DNA, the CDR3 is TGTGCCACCAGCAGACCAGGGGTGAGTTGGACTGAAGCTTTCTTT.

This sequence joins TRBV4-1 and TRBJ1-1; weak D call: TRBD1 (5 bases). Trimming removed 1 base from V and 5 bases from J, with 14 bases in between. The germline CDR1 and CDR2 sequences are MGHRA and YSYEKL. This CDR3 is 15 amino acids long. The CDR3 DNA sequence: TGCGCCAGCAGCCAAGTGAGGGCAGGGCGAACTGAAGCTTTCTTT. This encodes CASSQVRAGRTEAFF.

The V call is TRBV4-2, the J call TRBJ1-1; D is ambiguous. Germline V gene lookup returns CDR1 LGHNA and CDR2 YNFKEQ. Trimming cost V 0 bases and J 1 base, with 6 bases left between them. This CDR3 is 14 amino acids long. The CDR3 nucleotides read TGTGCCAGCAGCCAAGAAGGAGGGAACACTGAAGCTTTCTTT. The encoded protein is CASSQEGGNTEAFF.

The gene calls are TRBV11-2 and TRBJ1-1; D is unclear. CDR1 and CDR2 from the germline V gene are SGHAT and FQNNGV. V gave up 3 bases and J gave up 1 base, with 6 bases separating them. The CDR3 is 13 amino acids. The DNA of the CDR3 is TGTGCCAGCAGCTTGACGGGGAACACTGAAGCTTTCTTT. Protein: CASSLTGNTEAFF.

The V and J genes are TRBV19 and TRBJ2-2, with no clear D. Trimming pared 4 bases from V and 7 bases from J, leaving 10 bases between. The CDR3 spans 13 residues. The germline V gene has CDR1 LNHDA and CDR2 SQIVND (reference sequence). CDR3 amino acids: CASSKKGIGELFF. DNA of the CDR3: TGTGCCAGTAGTAAAAAGGGTATCGGGGAGCTGTTTTTT. The whole variable domain, filled in from reference TRBV19 and TRBJ2-2, reads DGGITQSPKYLFRKEGQNVTLSCEQNLNHDAMYWYRQDPGQGLRLIYYSQIVNDFQKGDIAEGYSVSREKKESFPLTVTSAQKNPTAFYLCASSKKGIGELFFGEGSRLTVL.

The chain is built from TRBV6-5 and TRBJ1-1, with TRBD1 identical over 8 bases. V dropped 4 bases and J dropped 3; count of bases not matched to a gene: 1. The CDR3 length is 13 residues. CDR1 is MNHEY, CDR2 SVGAGI, per germline. CDR3 region: CASSLTGDTEAFF. CDR3 nucleotides: TGTGCCAGCAGTTTGACAGGGGACACTGAAGCTTTCTTT.

The rearrangement links TRBV7-9 to TRBJ2-5; 8 positions match TRBD1. Unmatched junction bases numbered 10, after V lost 3 bases and J lost 1 base. This CDR3 spans 17 amino acids. CDR1 is SEHNR and CDR2 is FQNEAQ in the germline V gene (reference sequence). The CDR3 DNA is TGTGCCAGCAGCTTTGTAGGACAGGGCGTTGGCCAAGAGACCCAGTACTTC. Its protein is CASSFVGQGVGQETQYF.

CDR3 in amino acids: CAISHTGREQYF. The CDR3 DNA follows: TGTGCCATCAGCCACACAGGGCGCGAGCAGTACTTC. The chain joins TRBV10-3 to TRBJ2-7; the D gene is possibly TRBD1 (6 bases). The V gene lost 6 bases and the J gene lost 6 bases, with 12 bases spanning the gap. The CDR3 runs 12 residues. Germline V lookup: CDR1 ENHRY, CDR2 SYGVKD.

The CDR3 is CASSLRADSYEQYF. In DNA, the CDR3 is TGTGCCAGCAGCTTAAGGGCGGACTCCTACGAGCAGTACTTC. The V and J genes are TRBV7-2 and TRBJ2-7; D call uncertain. CDR1 is SGHTA, CDR2 FQGNSA, per germline. V dropped 2 bases and J dropped 0 bases, with 8 bases sitting between them. The CDR3 length is 14 residues.

There are a few counts of this clone. The gene calls are TRBV6-1 and TRBJ2-7, with D hard to call. V was clipped by 0 bases and J by 6 bases, with 15 bases between them. Germline V gene data show CDR1 as MNHNS and CDR2 as SASEGT. This CDR3 is 15 amino acids long. CDR3 in amino acids: CASSEAGGPTLEQYF. For the CDR3, the DNA is TGTGCCAGCAGTGAAGCCGGCGGACCCACCCTCGAGCAGTACTTC.